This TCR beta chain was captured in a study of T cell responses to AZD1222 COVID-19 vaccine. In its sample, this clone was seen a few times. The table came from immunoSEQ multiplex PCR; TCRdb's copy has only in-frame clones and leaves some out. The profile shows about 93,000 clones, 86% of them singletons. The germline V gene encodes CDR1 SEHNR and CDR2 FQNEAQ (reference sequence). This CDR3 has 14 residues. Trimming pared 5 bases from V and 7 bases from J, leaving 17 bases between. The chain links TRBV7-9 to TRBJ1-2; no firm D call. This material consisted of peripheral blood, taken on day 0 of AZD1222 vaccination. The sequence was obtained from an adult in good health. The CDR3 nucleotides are TGTGCCAGCAGCAGAGAGGCAGGATCTATTGGCTACACCTTC. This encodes CASSREAGSIGYTF.